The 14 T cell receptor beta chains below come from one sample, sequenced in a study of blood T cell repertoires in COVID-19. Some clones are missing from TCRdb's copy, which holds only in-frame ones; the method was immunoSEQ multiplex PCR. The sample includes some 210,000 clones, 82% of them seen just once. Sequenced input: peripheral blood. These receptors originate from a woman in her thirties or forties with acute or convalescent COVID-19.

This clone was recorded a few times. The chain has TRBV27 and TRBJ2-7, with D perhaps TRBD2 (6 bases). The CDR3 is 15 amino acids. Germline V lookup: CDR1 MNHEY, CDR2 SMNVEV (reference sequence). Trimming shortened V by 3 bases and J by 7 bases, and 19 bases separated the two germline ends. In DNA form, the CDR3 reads TGTGCCAGCAGTTTTCTGACTAGTTCCTTAGTGGAGCAGTACTTC. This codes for CASSFLTSSLVEQYF.

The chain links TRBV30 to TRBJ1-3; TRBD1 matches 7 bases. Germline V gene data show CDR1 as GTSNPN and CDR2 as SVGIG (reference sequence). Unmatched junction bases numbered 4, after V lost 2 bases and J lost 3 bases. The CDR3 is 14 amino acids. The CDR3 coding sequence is TGTGCCTGGAGTCATGGGACAGATGGAAACACCATATATTTT. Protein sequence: CAWSHGTDGNTIYF.

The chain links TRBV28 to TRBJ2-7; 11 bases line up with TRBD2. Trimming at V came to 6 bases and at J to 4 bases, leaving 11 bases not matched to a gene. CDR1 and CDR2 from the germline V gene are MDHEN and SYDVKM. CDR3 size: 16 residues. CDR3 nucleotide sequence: TGTGCCAGCAGGCCCCCGGCGGGACTAGCGGATTACGAGCAGTACTTC. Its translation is CASRPPAGLADYEQYF.

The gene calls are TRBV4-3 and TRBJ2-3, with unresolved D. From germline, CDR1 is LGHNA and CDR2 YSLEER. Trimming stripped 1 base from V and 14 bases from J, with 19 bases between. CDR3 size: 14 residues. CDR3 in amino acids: CASSQVVSAVSPYF. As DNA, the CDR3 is TGCGCCAGCAGCCAAGTAGTCTCGGCGGTAAGCCCGTATTTT.

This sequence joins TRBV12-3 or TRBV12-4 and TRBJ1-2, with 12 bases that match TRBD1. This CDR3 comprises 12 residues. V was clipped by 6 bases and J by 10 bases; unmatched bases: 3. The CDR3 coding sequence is TGTGCCAGCAGGGGACAGGGGGCTGACTACACCTTC. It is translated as CASRGQGADYTF.

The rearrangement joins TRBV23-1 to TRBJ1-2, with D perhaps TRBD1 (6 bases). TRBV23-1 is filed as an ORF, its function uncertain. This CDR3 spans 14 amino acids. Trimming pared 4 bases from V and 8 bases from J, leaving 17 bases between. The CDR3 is CASSRAPGQSGYTF. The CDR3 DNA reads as TGCGCCAGCAGTCGGGCACCGGGACAATCGGGCTACACCTTC.

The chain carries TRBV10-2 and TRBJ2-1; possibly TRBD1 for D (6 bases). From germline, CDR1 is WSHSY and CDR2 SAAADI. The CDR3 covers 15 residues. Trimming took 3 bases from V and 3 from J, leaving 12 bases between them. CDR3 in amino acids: CASSEQPGHYNEQFF. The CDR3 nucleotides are TGCGCCAGCAGTGAACAGCCGGGACACTACAATGAGCAGTTCTTC.

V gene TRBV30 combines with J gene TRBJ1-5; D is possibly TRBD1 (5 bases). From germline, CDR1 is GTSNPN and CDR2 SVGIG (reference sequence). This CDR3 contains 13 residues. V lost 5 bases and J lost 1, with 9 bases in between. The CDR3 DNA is TGTGCCTGGGCCGGGGGGAGCAATCAGCCCCAGCATTTT. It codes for CAWAGGSNQPQHF. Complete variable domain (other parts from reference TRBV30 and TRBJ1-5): SQTIHQWPATLVQPVGSPLSLECTVEGTSNPNLYWYRQAAGRGLQLLFYSVGIGQISSEVPQNLSASRPQDRQFILSSKKLLLSDSGFYLCAWAGGSNQPQHFGDGTRLSIL.

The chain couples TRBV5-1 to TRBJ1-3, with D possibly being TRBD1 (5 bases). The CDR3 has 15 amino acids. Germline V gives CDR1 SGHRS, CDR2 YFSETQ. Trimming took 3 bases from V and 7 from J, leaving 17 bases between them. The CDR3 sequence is CASSSSWGVGNTIYF. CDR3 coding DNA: TGCGCCAGCAGCTCCTCCTGGGGCGTCGGGAACACCATATATTTT.

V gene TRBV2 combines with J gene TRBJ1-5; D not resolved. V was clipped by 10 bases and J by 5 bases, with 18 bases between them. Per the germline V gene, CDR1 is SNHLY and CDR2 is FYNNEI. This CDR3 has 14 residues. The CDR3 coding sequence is TGTGCCACCACCCCTGGAGGGTCCTATCAGCCCCAGCATTTT. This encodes CATTPGGSYQPQHF.

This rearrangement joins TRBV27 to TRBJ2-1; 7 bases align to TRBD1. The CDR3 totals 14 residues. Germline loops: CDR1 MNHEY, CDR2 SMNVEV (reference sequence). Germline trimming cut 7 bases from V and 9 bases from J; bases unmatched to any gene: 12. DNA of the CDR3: TGTGCCAGCACCCCGGGACAGACCCATCGTGAGCAGTTCTTC. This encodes CASTPGQTHREQFF.

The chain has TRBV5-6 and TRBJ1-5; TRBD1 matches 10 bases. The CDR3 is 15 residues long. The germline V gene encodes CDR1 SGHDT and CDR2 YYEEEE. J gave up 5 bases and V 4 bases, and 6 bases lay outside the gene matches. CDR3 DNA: TGTGCCAGCAGCACTTGGGACAGGGGCCATCAGCCCCAGCATTTT. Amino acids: CASSTWDRGHQPQHF.

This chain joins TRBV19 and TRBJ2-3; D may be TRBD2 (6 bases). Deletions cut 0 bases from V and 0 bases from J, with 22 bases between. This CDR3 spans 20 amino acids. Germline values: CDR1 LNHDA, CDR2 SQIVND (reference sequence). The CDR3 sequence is CASSIDPPFVGLASTDTQYF. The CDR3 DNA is TGTGCCAGTAGTATAGATCCCCCCTTTGTGGGACTGGCTAGCACAGATACGCAGTATTTT. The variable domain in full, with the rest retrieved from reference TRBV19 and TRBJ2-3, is DGGITQSPKYLFRKEGQNVTLSCEQNLNHDAMYWYRQDPGQGLRLIYYSQIVNDFQKGDIAEGYSVSREKKESFPLTVTSAQKNPTAFYLCASSIDPPFVGLASTDTQYFGPGTRLTVL.

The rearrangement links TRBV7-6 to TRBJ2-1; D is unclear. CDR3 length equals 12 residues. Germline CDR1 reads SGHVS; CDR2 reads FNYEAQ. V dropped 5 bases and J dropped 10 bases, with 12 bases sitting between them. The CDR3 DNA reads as TGTGCCAGCAGCCTATCTAGAATCGAGCAGTTCTTC. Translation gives CASSLSRIEQFF.